What follows describes a single T cell receptor beta chain. This entry is derived from a study of blood T cell repertoires in COVID-19. Across the study: T cells, B-cell-depleted T cells, or PBMCs supplied cDNA or gDNA.

Patients of the Seattle cohort, enrolled during active infection, were followed longitudinally. As handled by the study authors: Scientists estimated how many nucleated cells there were by amplifying reference gene primers. Assay: immunoSEQ multiplex PCR; the TCRdb copy retains only in-frame clones and omits some. V, J and clone size were drawn from that table, and D and trimming were deduced from the DNA. The profile shows 350,000 to 450,000 clones, 86% of them singletons. The CDR3 extends over 16 amino acids. Germline CDR1 reads SGHTA; CDR2 reads FQGTGA. The ends were cut back, 5 bases at V and 5 bases at J, with 22 bases in the middle.

Material: peripheral blood. V gene TRBV7-3 combines with J gene TRBJ2-7; D is perhaps TRBD2 (5 bases). This TCR was recovered from a woman aged 55 to 70 with COVID-19, enrolled during active disease. The CDR3 nucleotides are TGTGCCAGCAGCCTAAAGGGCGGTCACCCCGGGGACGAGCAGTACTTC. Its protein is CASSLKGGHPGDEQYF. Full variable domain (missing parts from reference TRBV7-3 and TRBJ2-7): GAGVSQTPSNKVTEKGKYVELRCDPISGHTALYWYRQSLGQGPEFLIYFQGTGAADDSGLPNDRFFAVRPEGSVSTLKIQRTERGDSAVYLCASSLKGGHPGDEQYFGPGTRLTVT.